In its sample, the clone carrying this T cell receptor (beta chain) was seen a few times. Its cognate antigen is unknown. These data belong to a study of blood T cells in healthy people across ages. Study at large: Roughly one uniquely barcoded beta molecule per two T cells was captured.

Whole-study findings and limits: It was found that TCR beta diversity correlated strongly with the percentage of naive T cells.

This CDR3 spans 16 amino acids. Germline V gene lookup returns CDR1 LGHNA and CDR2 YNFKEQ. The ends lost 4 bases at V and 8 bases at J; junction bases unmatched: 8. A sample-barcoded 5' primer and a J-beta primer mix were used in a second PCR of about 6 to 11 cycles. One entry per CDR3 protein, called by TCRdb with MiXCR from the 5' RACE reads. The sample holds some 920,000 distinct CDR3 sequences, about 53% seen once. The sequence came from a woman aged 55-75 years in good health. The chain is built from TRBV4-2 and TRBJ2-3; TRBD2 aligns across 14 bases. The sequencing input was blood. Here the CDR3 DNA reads TGTGCCAGCAGCCCCCTGGGAGGGACTAGCGGGAGTACGCAGTATTTT. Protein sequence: CASSPLGGTSGSTQYF.